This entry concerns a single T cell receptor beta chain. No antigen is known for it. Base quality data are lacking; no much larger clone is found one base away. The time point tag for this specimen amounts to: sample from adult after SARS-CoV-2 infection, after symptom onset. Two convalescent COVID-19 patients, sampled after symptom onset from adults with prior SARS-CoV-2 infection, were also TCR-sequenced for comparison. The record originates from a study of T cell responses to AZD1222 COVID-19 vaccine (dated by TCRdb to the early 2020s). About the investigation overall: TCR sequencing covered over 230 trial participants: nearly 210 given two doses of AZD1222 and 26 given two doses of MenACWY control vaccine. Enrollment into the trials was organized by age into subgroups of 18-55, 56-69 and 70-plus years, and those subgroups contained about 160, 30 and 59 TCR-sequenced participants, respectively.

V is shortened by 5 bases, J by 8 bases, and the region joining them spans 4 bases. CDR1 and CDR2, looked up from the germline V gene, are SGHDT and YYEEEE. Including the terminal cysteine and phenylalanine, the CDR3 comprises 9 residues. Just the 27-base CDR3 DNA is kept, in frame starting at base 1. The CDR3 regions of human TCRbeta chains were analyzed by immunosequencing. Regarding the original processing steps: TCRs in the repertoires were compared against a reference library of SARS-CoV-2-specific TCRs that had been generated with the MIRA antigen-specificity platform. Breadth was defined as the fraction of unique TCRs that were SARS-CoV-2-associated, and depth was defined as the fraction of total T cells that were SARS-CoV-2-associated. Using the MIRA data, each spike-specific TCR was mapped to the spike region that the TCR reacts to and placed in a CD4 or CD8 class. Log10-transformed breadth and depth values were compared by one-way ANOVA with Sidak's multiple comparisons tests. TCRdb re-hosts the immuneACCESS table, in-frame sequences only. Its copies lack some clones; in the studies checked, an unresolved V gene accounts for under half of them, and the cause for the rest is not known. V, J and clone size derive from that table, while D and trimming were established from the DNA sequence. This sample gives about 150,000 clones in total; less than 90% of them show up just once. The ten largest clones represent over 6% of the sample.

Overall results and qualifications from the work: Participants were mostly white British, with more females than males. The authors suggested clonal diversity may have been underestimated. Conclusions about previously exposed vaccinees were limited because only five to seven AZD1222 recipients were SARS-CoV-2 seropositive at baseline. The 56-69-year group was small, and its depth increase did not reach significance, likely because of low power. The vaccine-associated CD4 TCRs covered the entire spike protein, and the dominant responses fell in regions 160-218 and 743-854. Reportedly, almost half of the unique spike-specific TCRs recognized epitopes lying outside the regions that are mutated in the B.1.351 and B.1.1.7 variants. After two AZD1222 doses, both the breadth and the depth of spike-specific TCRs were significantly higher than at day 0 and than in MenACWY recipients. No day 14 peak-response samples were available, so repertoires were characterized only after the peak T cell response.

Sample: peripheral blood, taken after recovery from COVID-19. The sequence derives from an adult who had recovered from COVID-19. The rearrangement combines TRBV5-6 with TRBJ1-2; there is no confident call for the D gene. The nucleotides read TGTGCCAGCAGATACGGCTACACCTTC. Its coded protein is CASRYGYTF.